The 26 T cell receptor beta chains below were found in one sample sequenced in a study of T cells in Graves' hyperthyroidism and ophthalmopathy. RNA transcripts served as the template for amplifying TCR beta CDR3 regions. The TCR CDR3 was amplified in a first-round RT-PCR using the HTBI primer set. TCRdb used MiXCR to reprocess the multiplex PCR reads, holding one entry per CDR3 protein. The table includes about 520,000 distinct CDR3 sequences, around 22% detected once. Sample: blood. These receptors all stem from a woman in her thirties with Graves' ophthalmopathy.

The table lists this clonotype with many counts. V is TRBV6-2 or TRBV6-3 and J is TRBJ2-3; D ambiguous. The V end was cut by 6 bases, the J end by 4 bases, with 8 bases between. Germline assignment: CDR1 MNHEY and CDR2 SVGEGT. This CDR3 spans 12 amino acids. The CDR3 here is CASRESSDTQYF. The CDR3 DNA reads as TGTGCCAGCAGAGAGAGTTCAGATACGCAGTATTTT.

In its sample, this clonotype was seen many times. V usage is TRBV28 and J usage is TRBJ1-2; maybe TRBD1 (5 bases). Trimming removed 5 bases at V and 4 bases at J, with 11 bases between. Germline lookup yields CDR1 MDHEN and CDR2 SYDVKM. CDR3 length: 13 amino acids. CDR3 protein: CASSMTATYGYTF. DNA of the CDR3: TGTGCCAGCAGTATGACAGCGACCTATGGCTACACCTTC.

This clonotype was observed at least ten times. Here the CDR3 DNA reads TGTGCCAGCAGGAAAGGACAGGGGGTTTACTATGGCTACACCTTC. It yields the protein CASRKGQGVYYGYTF. The chain combines TRBV2 with TRBJ1-2; 10 bases map to TRBD1. Germline CDR1 is SNHLY and CDR2 is FYNNEI. Trimming removed 6 bases from V and 3 bases from J; junction bases left unmatched: 7. The CDR3 totals 15 residues.

This chain connects TRBV20-1 to TRBJ1-5; D is possibly TRBD1 (6 bases). The length of the CDR3 is 13 residues. The germline gives CDR1 DFQATT, CDR2 SNEGSKA (reference sequence). V shed 6 bases and J shed 7 bases, with 16 bases lying between them. The CDR3 DNA reads TGCAGTGCCAACAGGGTTTCTGGACAGCCCCAGCATTTT. Its protein is CSANRVSGQPQHF.

The chain employs TRBV13 and TRBJ2-5; the match to TRBD2 covers 9 bases. The CDR3 runs 14 residues. V gave up 10 bases and J gave up 5 bases; unmatched junction bases: 11. Germline CDR1 reads PRHDT; CDR2 reads FYEKMQ (reference sequence). The CDR3 DNA reads TGTGCCACCCAAAGGCGGGAGGGAAGTGAGACCCAGTACTTC. Its protein is CATQRREGSETQYF.

This clonotype was seen repeatedly, ten times or more. This chain links TRBV27 with TRBJ2-7; D might be TRBD1 or TRBD2, each matching 6 bases. The germline V gene encodes CDR1 MNHEY and CDR2 SMNVEV (reference sequence). Trimming pared 6 bases from V and 7 bases from J, leaving 19 bases between. This CDR3 region has 14 residues. The CDR3 DNA follows: TGTGCCAGCAGGAGGACACAGGAAGGGGGGGAGCAGTACTTC. The encoded protein is CASRRTQEGGEQYF.

This clonotype was detected many times. The chain links TRBV11-2 to TRBJ2-5, with D possibly TRBD1 on 5 matching bases. Germline V CDR1 and CDR2: SGHAT, FQNNGV. The CDR3 length is 14 residues. Trimming shortened V by 3 bases and J by 2 bases, and 10 bases separated the two germline ends. The CDR3 region has the DNA TGTGCCAGCAGCTTTCAGGGTTCGCAAGAGACCCAGTACTTC. Translated, it gives CASSFQGSQETQYF.

The chain carries TRBV29-1 and TRBJ2-5; 8 positions match TRBD2. Losses at the gene ends were 4 bases for V and 4 bases for J; bases not matched to a gene: 5. In germline, CDR1 is SQVTM, CDR2 ANQGSEA. The CDR3 contains 13 residues. This chain's CDR3 is CSVASGSRETQYF. The CDR3 DNA is TGCAGCGTTGCGAGCGGGAGCAGAGAGACCCAGTACTTC.

This clonotype was seen many times. The J gene is TRBJ1-5, the V gene TRBV20-1; no reliable D call. Germline loops: CDR1 DFQATT, CDR2 SNEGSKA (reference sequence). The CDR3 contains 15 residues. Trimming left V 0 bases short and J 0 bases short, with 9 bases between. The CDR3 DNA reads TGCAGTGCTAGAGAGTCGGTCGTTAGCAATCAGCCCCAGCATTTT. Translating it yields CSARESVVSNQPQHF.

This rearrangement joins TRBV15 to TRBJ2-5, with TRBD1 matching 8 bases. The germline V gene encodes CDR1 LNHNV and CDR2 YYDKDF (reference sequence). The CDR3 covers 16 residues. V dropped 4 bases and J dropped 2; count of bases not matched to a gene: 9. The DNA for the CDR3 is TGTGCCACCAGCAACAAGACAGGGGCCCGACAAGAGACCCAGTACTTC. Protein sequence: CATSNKTGARQETQYF.

This clonotype was recorded many times. The chain joins TRBV5-1 to TRBJ2-7, with 7 bases identical to TRBD2. This CDR3 is built from 20 residues. The germline V gene has CDR1 SGHRS and CDR2 YFSETQ. V shed 2 bases and J 0 bases; nucleotides not matched to a gene: 20. CDR3 bases: TGCGCCAGCAGCTTTTCGGGAGGACCGGCGGTAGCCCTAAGCTCCTACGAGCAGTACTTC. It specifies CASSFSGGPAVALSSYEQYF. Using reference TRBV5-1 and TRBJ2-7 for the parts outside the CDR3, the full variable domain is KAGVTQTPRYLIKTRGQQVTLSCSPISGHRSVSWYQQTPGQGLQFLFEYFSETQRNKGNFPGRFSGRQFSNSRSEMNVSTLELGDSALYLCASSFSGGPAVALSSYEQYFGPGTRLTVT.

This clonotype was seen many times. J is TRBJ2-7 and V is TRBV7-6; D may be TRBD1 or TRBD2 (6 bases each). Deletions cut 5 bases from V and 2 bases from J, with 19 bases between. CDR1 is SGHVS, CDR2 FNYEAQ, per germline. CDR3 size: 16 residues. CDR3 loop: CASSGEGGVVTYEQYF. The CDR3 coding sequence is TGTGCCAGCAGCGGAGAGGGGGGCGTAGTTACCTACGAGCAGTACTTC.

This clonotype occurred many times. This sequence joins TRBV24-1 and TRBJ2-2; TRBD1 is a possible D gene (7 bases). The CDR3 consists of 17 residues. Trimming stripped 9 bases from V and 5 bases from J, with 24 bases between. CDR1 and CDR2 from the germline V gene are KGHDR and SFDVKD. Written as DNA, the CDR3 is TGTGCCACCGTACGGAGGGACAGAGAGGACTCTACCGGGGAGCTGTTTTTT. This codes for CATVRRDREDSTGELFF.

This clonotype showed up many times. The gene calls are TRBV2 and TRBJ2-2; no firm D call. CDR1 and CDR2 (germline): SNHLY, FYNNEI. The length of the CDR3 is 14 residues. V shed 1 base and J shed 3 bases, with 6 bases lying between them. The CDR3 spells CASSEGVDTGELFF. The CDR3 coding sequence is TGTGCCAGCAGTGAAGGTGTGGACACCGGGGAGCTGTTTTTT.

The chain links TRBV19 to TRBJ1-1, with D tentatively TRBD1 (6 bases). CDR1 is LNHDA, CDR2 SQIVND, per germline (reference sequence). Trimming shortened V by 8 bases and J by 10 bases, and 17 bases separated the two germline ends. The CDR3 contains 12 residues. The CDR3: CASYRDSAGAFF. CDR3 nucleotides: TGTGCCAGTTACAGGGATTCAGCAGGAGCTTTCTTT.

This clonotype was detected many times. V usage is TRBV6-2 or TRBV6-3 and J usage is TRBJ2-7; D is unresolved. V shed 2 bases and J shed 3 bases, with 14 bases lying between them. CDR1 and CDR2 from the germline V gene are MNHEY and SVGEGT. There are 15 residues in the CDR3. The CDR3: CASSYPPRQFYEQYF. As DNA, the CDR3 is TGTGCCAGCAGTTACCCCCCTCGGCAATTCTACGAGCAGTACTTC.

At least ten counts were recorded for this clonotype. The chain links TRBV2 to TRBJ2-7; no clear D. CDR1 and CDR2 (germline): SNHLY, FYNNEI. V was clipped by 5 bases and J by 1 base, with 15 bases between them. The CDR3 has 15 amino acids. The CDR3 reads CASSPQFQLSYEQYF. In DNA, the CDR3 is TGTGCCAGCAGTCCCCAGTTTCAGCTGTCCTACGAGCAGTACTTC.

This chain uses TRBV10-3 with TRBJ1-6; 7 positions agree with TRBD1. CDR1 and CDR2 from the germline V gene are ENHRY and SYGVKD. This CDR3 spans 13 amino acids. V was pared by 6 bases and J by 7 bases, with 3 bases of the junction left unmatched. The CDR3 nucleotides are TGTGCCATCAGCGACAGGGAGAATTCACCCCTCCACTTT. As protein: CAISDRENSPLHF.

In its sample, this clonotype was seen many times. The V call is TRBV7-2, the J call TRBJ1-2; the D gene is possibly TRBD1 (5 bases). CDR1 SGHTA and CDR2 FQGNSA come from the germline V gene. The CDR3 length is 15 residues. Trimming cost V 5 bases and J 3 bases, with 16 bases left between them. CDR3 nucleotides: TGTGCCAGCAGCCCTGCCCGACAGACCCACTATGGCTACACCTTC. Translated, it gives CASSPARQTHYGYTF. The full variable domain, in which reference TRBV7-2 and TRBJ1-2 provide the parts outside the CDR3, is GAGVSQSPSNKVTEKGKDVELRCDPISGHTALYWYRQSLGQGLEFLIYFQGNSAPDKSGLPSDRFSAERTGGSVSTLTIQRTQQEDSAVYLCASSPARQTHYGYTFGSGTRLTVV.

There are a few counts of this clonotype. A single base separates this from a much larger clone, so it may be a read error. V is TRBV7-8 and J is TRBJ1-6; 7 bases map to TRBD1. Losses at the gene ends were 4 bases for V and 7 bases for J; bases not matched to a gene: 1. Germline loops: CDR1 SGHVS, CDR2 FQNEAQ. The CDR3 length is 13 residues. The CDR3 DNA sequence: TGTGCCAGCAGCTGGGACAGCAATTCACCCCTCCACTTT. Its translation is CASSWDSNSPLHF.

This clonotype was observed a few times. The gene calls are TRBV11-2 and TRBJ2-7; D not resolved. This CDR3 spans 12 amino acids. Between the trimmed V and J ends, which lost 8 bases and 6 bases, there was a span of 14 bases. The germline V gene has CDR1 SGHAT and CDR2 FQNNGV. In DNA, the CDR3 is TGTGCCAGCTCGAAGTTGTTGTCCGAGCAGTACTTC. Its protein is CASSKLLSEQYF.

This clonotype was seen at least ten times. The chain carries TRBV5-1 and TRBJ2-6, with a weak D call TRBD1 (5 bases). Germline lookup yields CDR1 SGHRS and CDR2 YFSETQ. Trimming left V 4 bases short and J 2 bases short, with 13 bases between. The CDR3 loop spans 16 amino acids. CDR3 amino acids: CASSARVEAGANVLTF. As DNA, the CDR3 is TGCGCCAGCAGCGCCAGGGTTGAAGCTGGGGCCAACGTCCTGACTTTC.

The chain recombines TRBV15 with TRBJ2-7; 9 bases fit TRBD2. Germline values: CDR1 LNHNV, CDR2 YYDKDF (reference sequence). Trimming removed 0 bases from V and 2 bases from J; junction bases left unmatched: 14. This CDR3 region has 19 residues. CDR3 loop: CATSRDLWGSGSPPYEQYF. CDR3 DNA sequence: TGTGCCACCAGCAGAGATCTTTGGGGTAGCGGGAGTCCTCCCTACGAGCAGTACTTC.

This clonotype has just a few counts. The V and J genes are TRBV12-3 or TRBV12-4 and TRBJ2-7; TRBD1 might be the D (5 bases). The CDR3 totals 14 residues. V was trimmed by 3 bases and J by 5 bases, leaving 14 bases between them. CDR3 sequence (DNA): TGTGCCAGCAGTTTGGGCAGGGTCTACAACGAGCAGTACTTC. Translation gives CASSLGRVYNEQYF.

The sample holds many counts of this clonotype. V is TRBV27 and J is TRBJ1-1; possible D gene TRBD1, 5 bases. Germline CDR1 reads MNHEY; CDR2 reads SMNVEV (reference sequence). The CDR3 extends over 14 amino acids. Trimming stripped 0 bases from V and 2 bases from J, with 7 bases between. CDR3 sequence reads: CASSLSRVNTEAFF. CDR3 sequence (DNA): TGTGCCAGCAGTTTATCCAGGGTAAACACTGAAGCTTTCTTT.

V gene TRBV12-3 or TRBV12-4 combines with J gene TRBJ2-5, with D tentatively TRBD1 (6 bases). The CDR3 runs 17 residues. Trimming stripped 2 bases from V and 4 bases from J, with 20 bases between. CDR3 protein: CASSLQGRGPRGETQYF. In DNA, the CDR3 is TGTGCCAGCAGTTTACAGGGCAGGGGACCCCGGGGAGAGACCCAGTACTTC.